The rows below give T cell receptor beta chains drawn from one sample of a study of blood T cells in healthy people across ages. MiXCR, applied by TCRdb to the 5' RACE reads, yields one record per CDR3 protein. The sample yields 1.5 million to 2 million distinct CDR3 sequences, approximately 39% seen once. Sequencing was carried out using blood. These receptor sequences come from a human donor in good health. CDR3s include the opening cysteine and the closing phenylalanine or tryptophan. A D gene is named only where the DNA matches it firmly. Some rows mark clone size as missing; the rest say once, few, many or name a class of expanded clone.

D: TRBD1; J: TRBJ1-2; V: TRBV20-1; size: -; CDR3: CSARDRRQGWGYTF; DNA: TGCAGTGCTAGAGATAGGAGACAGGGCTGGGGCTACACCTTC
D: -; J: TRBJ2-3; V: TRBV28; size: -; CDR3: CASIPASTDTQYF; DNA: TGTGCCAGCATACCAGCGTCAACAGATACGCAGTATTTT
D: -; J: TRBJ1-2; V: TRBV20-1; size: few; CDR3: CSAAITPYGHTF; DNA: TGTAGTGCTGCCATTACACCCTATGGCCACACCTTC
D: TRBD1; J: TRBJ1-2; V: TRBV11-2; size: few; CDR3: CASSFWGDREFYGYTF; DNA: TGTGCCAGCAGCTTTTGGGGGGACAGGGAATTCTATGGCTACACCTTC
D: -; J: TRBJ2-1; V: TRBV7-9; size: -; CDR3: CASSLSPTGYHNEQFF; DNA: TGTGCCAGCAGCTTAAGTCCGACGGGGTACCACAATGAGCAGTTCTTC
D: -; J: TRBJ2-3; V: TRBV24-1; size: -; CDR3: CATSDRDTQREDTQYF; DNA: TGTGCCACCAGTGACCGGGACACCCAAAGGGAAGATACGCAGTATTTT
D: -; J: TRBJ2-5; V: TRBV4-3; size: few; CDR3: CASSQDALSETQYF; DNA: TGCGCCAGCAGCCAAGATGCGTTATCGGAGACCCAGTACTTC
D: TRBD1; J: TRBJ2-3; V: TRBV7-2; size: few; CDR3: CASSFGQADTQYF; DNA: TGTGCCAGCAGTTTCGGACAGGCAGATACGCAGTATTTT
D: TRBD1; J: TRBJ1-1; V: TRBV12-3/TRBV12-4; size: -; CDR3: CASSLKTGVINTEAFF; DNA: TGTGCCAGCAGTTTGAAGACAGGGGTAATTAACACTGAAGCTTTCTTT
D: -; J: TRBJ2-1; V: TRBV4-3; size: -; CDR3: CASSQGQARHNEQFF; DNA: TGCGCCAGCAGCCAAGGACAGGCACGCCACAATGAGCAGTTCTTC
D: TRBD1; J: TRBJ1-5; V: TRBV4-1; size: -; CDR3: CASSQPRQGGNQPQHF; DNA: TGCGCCAGCAGCCAACCAAGACAGGGAGGCAATCAGCCCCAGCATTTT
D: -; J: TRBJ1-4; V: TRBV7-2; size: -; CDR3: CASSLVLGGSIMTNEKLFF; DNA: TGTGCCAGCAGCTTAGTTCTCGGCGGGAGTATTATGACTAATGAAAAACTGTTTTTT
D: TRBD2; J: TRBJ2-3; V: TRBV10-3; size: -; CDR3: CAISGSLREAGQYF; DNA: TGTGCCATCAGTGGGTCGCTGCGGGAGGCAGGGCAGTATTTT
D: -; J: TRBJ2-2; V: TRBV5-1; size: few; CDR3: CASSLGRGSNTGELFF; DNA: TGCGCCAGCAGCTTGGGAAGAGGTTCGAACACCGGGGAGCTGTTTTTT
D: TRBD1; J: TRBJ2-5; V: TRBV20-1; size: -; CDR3: CSAMPGQPSGETQYF; DNA: TGCAGTGCTATGCCGGGACAGCCATCTGGAGAGACCCAGTACTTC
D: -; J: TRBJ2-7; V: TRBV10-3; size: -; CDR3: CAISEKSPSSYERYF; DNA: TGTGCCATCAGTGAAAAAAGTCCCAGCTCCTACGAGCGGTACTTC
D: -; J: TRBJ2-5; V: TRBV25-1; size: -; CDR3: CASSQKAMEGSSAETQYF; DNA: TGTGCCAGTTCACAGAAGGCCATGGAGGGGAGTTCGGCGGAGACCCAGTACTTC
D: TRBD2; J: TRBJ2-1; V: TRBV7-8; size: few; CDR3: CASSATSGVSGEQFF; DNA: TGTGCCAGCAGCGCGACTAGCGGGGTTTCCGGGGAGCAGTTCTTC
D: -; J: TRBJ2-1; V: TRBV9; size: few; CDR3: CASSVVGGSYYNEQFF; DNA: TGTGCCAGCAGCGTAGTCGGCGGAAGTTACTACAATGAGCAGTTCTTC
D: -; J: TRBJ1-5; V: TRBV13; size: -; CDR3: CASSIWGGLQPQHF; DNA: TGTGCCAGCAGCATTTGGGGGGGGTTACAGCCCCAGCATTTT
D: TRBD2; J: TRBJ2-3; V: TRBV10-3; size: -; CDR3: CAIRGTSGGVTDTQYF; DNA: TGTGCCATCAGAGGGACTAGCGGGGGGGTCACAGATACGCAGTATTTT
D: -; J: TRBJ2-7; V: TRBV20-1; size: -; CDR3: CSAGESYEQYF; DNA: TGCAGTGCTGGGGAGTCTTACGAGCAGTACTTC
D: -; J: TRBJ1-1; V: TRBV5-1; size: -; CDR3: CASSWRQQSQYKNTEAFF; DNA: TGCGCCAGCAGCTGGAGACAGCAGTCCCAATACAAGAACACTGAAGCTTTCTTT
D: -; J: TRBJ2-6; V: TRBV30; size: -; CDR3: CARSVQGSGANVLTF; DNA: TGTGCCAGGAGTGTTCAAGGCTCTGGGGCCAACGTCCTGACTTTC
D: -; J: TRBJ1-2; V: TRBV5-1; size: -; CDR3: CASSLDPGRYLANYGHTF; DNA: TGCGCCAGCAGCTTGGATCCAGGGCGTTACTTAGCTAACTATGGCCACACCTTC
D: TRBD2; J: TRBJ2-3; V: TRBV12-3/TRBV12-4; size: -; CDR3: CASSLGLAGVYMQYF; DNA: TGTGCCAGCAGTTTGGGACTAGCGGGGGTATATATGCAGTATTTT
D: TRBD1; J: TRBJ2-4; V: TRBV14; size: few; CDR3: CASSQILGVAGGLEQYF; DNA: TGTGCCAGCAGCCAAATTTTGGGTGTGGCAGGGGGTTTGGAGCAGTACTTC